The 19 T cell receptor beta chains below all came from one sample that was sequenced in a study of T-cell reconstitution after alpha-beta-depleted transplantation in children. Preparation of the TCRbeta library used unique molecular identifiers. TCRdb reprocessed the PCR reads with MiXCR, giving one entry per CDR3 protein. The table shows nearly 400,000 distinct CDR3 sequences, with roughly 22% occurring only once. Sample: PBMCs from the stem cell graft donor, taken from the stem cell graft. These receptor sequences come from a human donor who donated a stem cell graft to a child with acute myeloid leukemia.

This clonotype was counted between two and nine times. The chain couples TRBV24-1 to TRBJ2-5; the D gene is possibly TRBD1 (6 bases). Germline assignment: CDR1 KGHDR and CDR2 SFDVKD. The CDR3 loop spans 15 amino acids. V lost 5 bases to trimming and J lost 0 bases, with 12 bases between them. CDR3: CATSAWQGYQETQYF. The DNA for the CDR3 is TGTGCCACCAGTGCATGGCAGGGGTACCAAGAGACCCAGTACTTC.

This clonotype appeared a few times. The V gene is TRBV5-1, the J gene TRBJ2-3; maybe TRBD1 (5 bases). The CDR3 totals 14 residues. V was cut by 1 base and J by 4 bases, with 10 bases left in between. Germline loops: CDR1 SGHRS, CDR2 YFSETQ. CDR3 coding DNA: TGCGCCAGCAGCTTGTCCACAGGATCAGATACGCAGTATTTT. Protein product: CASSLSTGSDTQYF.

This clonotype turned up a few times. The chain couples TRBV10-3 to TRBJ1-5; D ambiguous. With 10 bases removed from V and 4 bases from J, the gap between germline ends came to 20 bases. CDR3 length equals 15 residues. The germline gives CDR1 ENHRY, CDR2 SYGVKD. The CDR3 DNA sequence: TGTGCCACGGGGATCCGCGGCCATTTAAATCAGCCCCAGCATTTT. Translating it yields CATGIRGHLNQPQHF.

This clonotype appeared a few times. V and J are TRBV6-5 and TRBJ2-1, with 12 bases that match TRBD2. The CDR3 is 19 residues long. Germline V gene sequence: CDR1 MNHEY, CDR2 SVGAGI. Trimming cost V 6 bases and J 5 bases; bases outside gene matches: 17. CDR3 coding DNA: TGTGCCAGCAGCTACCGACAGGGGCTAGCGGGAGGGAAGGACAATGAGCAGTTCTTC. It yields the protein CASSYRQGLAGGKDNEQFF.

The genes are TRBV20-1 and TRBJ2-7, with TRBD2 matching 9 bases. J lost 0 bases, V lost 0 bases, and 3 bases had no gene match. This CDR3 is 15 amino acids long. Germline V lookup: CDR1 DFQATT, CDR2 SNEGSKA (reference sequence). CDR3 sequence (DNA): TGCAGTGCTAGAGACCCGACTAGCGGCTCCTACGAGCAGTACTTC. The encoded protein is CSARDPTSGSYEQYF.

This rearrangement joins TRBV5-1 to TRBJ2-1; TRBD2 might be the D (6 bases). The ends were cut back, 5 bases at V and 6 bases at J, with 15 bases in the middle. This CDR3 has 14 residues. Germline V lookup: CDR1 SGHRS, CDR2 YFSETQ. CDR3 nucleotide sequence: TGCGCCAGCAGGGCCGGAGGAGCGGGCAATGAGCAGTTCTTC. Translating gives CASRAGGAGNEQFF.

This clonotype was recorded at least ten times. The chain has TRBV29-1 and TRBJ2-1, with 8 positions matching TRBD1. Germline V gene data show CDR1 as SQVTM and CDR2 as ANQGSEA. The V segment lost 6 bases and the J segment 0 bases; nucleotides outside the gene matches: 16. This CDR3 is built from 18 residues. This CDR3 is CSVRTGWGQESSYNEQFF. For the CDR3, the DNA is TGCAGCGTCCGAACCGGTTGGGGACAGGAGAGCTCCTACAATGAGCAGTTCTTC.

This clonotype occurred many times. This chain links TRBV20-1 with TRBJ2-7, with TRBD2 matching 11 bases. Germline CDR1 DFQATT, CDR2 SNEGSKA (reference sequence). The CDR3 contains 14 residues. With 5 bases clipped from V and 0 bases from J, the junction kept 3 bases outside the gene matches. The CDR3 sequence: CSARGTSGSYEQYF. CDR3 nucleotide sequence: TGCAGTGCTCGTGGGACTAGCGGCTCCTACGAGCAGTACTTC.

This chain joins TRBV12-3 or TRBV12-4 and TRBJ2-3, with D tentatively TRBD2 (7 bases). V lost 3 bases, J lost 4 bases, and 14 bases lay in between. The CDR3 is 15 amino acids. The CDR3 reads CASSFMGEGADTQYF. The CDR3 bases are TGTGCCAGCAGTTTTATGGGGGAGGGGGCAGATACGCAGTATTTT.

This clonotype has a count of ten or more. This chain joins TRBV15 and TRBJ2-5, with TRBD1 as a possible D gene (8 bases). The CDR3 sequence is 15 residues long. Trimming removed 5 bases from V and 5 bases from J, with 18 bases in between. CDR1 is LNHNV and CDR2 is YYDKDF in the germline V gene (reference sequence). CDR3 sequence reads: CATSPKGQGGETQYF. DNA for the CDR3: TGTGCCACCAGCCCAAAAGGACAGGGAGGGGAGACCCAGTACTTC.

The chain recombines TRBV29-1 with TRBJ2-3; D uncertain. Germline lookup yields CDR1 SQVTM and CDR2 ANQGSEA. V shed 4 bases and J shed 4 bases, with 12 bases lying between them. This CDR3 region has 13 residues. CDR3 in amino acids: CSVGKEGPDTQYF. The DNA of the CDR3 is TGCAGCGTTGGGAAGGAAGGGCCAGATACGCAGTATTTT.

With regard to this clonotype: A read error may be the cause here, since a much bigger clone is one base away. V is TRBV20-1 and J is TRBJ2-7; 9 bases map to TRBD2. The CDR3 is 17 amino acids. In germline, CDR1 is DFQATT, CDR2 SNEGSKA (reference sequence). This CDR3 reads CCASNPGPILAGSEQYF. The CDR3 DNA sequence: TGCTGTGCTAGTAATCCTGGTCCTATACTAGCGGGTAGCGAGCAGTACTTC.

This clonotype has just a few counts. V usage is TRBV7-8 and J usage is TRBJ1-2; D gene ambiguous. Deletions cut 1 base from V and 0 bases from J, with 12 bases between. The germline gives CDR1 SGHVS, CDR2 FQNEAQ. This CDR3 region has 16 residues. DNA of the CDR3: TGTGCCAGCAGCTTAGGGCGGGCAGCGCCTAACTATGGCTACACCTTC. The encoded protein is CASSLGRAAPNYGYTF. The full variable domain, in which reference TRBV7-8 and TRBJ1-2 provide the parts outside the CDR3, is GAGVSQSPRYKVAKRGQDVALRCDPISGHVSLFWYQQALGQGPEFLTYFQNEAQLDKSGLPSDRFFAERPEGSVSTLKIQRTQQEDSAVYLCASSLGRAAPNYGYTFGSGTRLTVV.

This clonotype was detected a few times. The chain uses TRBV28 and TRBJ1-5; D ambiguous. Germline V gene data show CDR1 as MDHEN and CDR2 as SYDVKM. This CDR3 is 14 amino acids long. The V gene lost 2 bases and the J gene lost 11 bases, with 16 bases spanning the gap. The CDR3 coding sequence is TGTGCCAGCAGTTTAGCCGGAGTACAATGGGCCCAGCATTTT. Protein sequence: CASSLAGVQWAQHF.

The gene calls are TRBV4-3 and TRBJ2-2, with 8 positions matching TRBD2. CDR1 is LGHNA, CDR2 YSLEER, per germline. The CDR3 spans 18 residues. Germline trimming cut 3 bases from V and 0 bases from J; bases unmatched to any gene: 9. CDR3 DNA: TGCGCCAGCAGCCACCCGACGGCTAGCGGGCCGAACACCGGGGAGCTGTTTTTT. Protein sequence: CASSHPTASGPNTGELFF.

This clonotype has more than one count but fewer than ten. The chain recombines TRBV5-1 with TRBJ2-5; either TRBD1 or TRBD2 may supply D (6 bases each). Looked up from germline, CDR1 is SGHRS and CDR2 is YFSETQ. V shed 4 bases and J shed 2 bases, with 12 bases lying between them. CDR3 length: 14 residues. CDR3 sequence reads: CASSGGTNQETQYF. The CDR3 DNA follows: TGCGCCAGCAGCGGAGGGACAAATCAAGAGACCCAGTACTTC.

This clonotype was seen at least ten times. V is TRBV12-3 or TRBV12-4 and J is TRBJ2-3; D is perhaps TRBD2 (5 bases). Trimming took off 6 bases at V and 0 bases at J, with 19 bases between the two ends. This CDR3 spans 17 amino acids. The chain's CDR3 is CASRARTGSISTDTQYF. In DNA form, the CDR3 reads TGTGCCAGCAGGGCCCGGACGGGAAGCATAAGCACAGATACGCAGTATTTT.

As to this clonotype: The junction does not match germline at one end; this may be a read error. V and J are TRBV28 and TRBJ2-1, with 7 nucleotides matching TRBD1. From germline, CDR1 is MDHEN and CDR2 SYDVKM. The CDR3 runs 16 residues. DNA for the CDR3: TGTGCCAGCAGGTTATCCCCGGCTCAGGGGGAGAATGAGCAGTTCTTC. Translation: CASRLSPAQGENEQFF.

This clonotype came up many times. The chain couples TRBV29-1 to TRBJ2-3; 8 bases map to TRBD2. Germline V CDR1 and CDR2: SQVTM, ANQGSEA. This CDR3 region has 16 residues. V gave up 2 bases and J gave up 3 bases; unmatched junction bases: 10. The CDR3 bases are TGCAGCGTTGAACCTGGCGGGGGGCGATCGACAGATACGCAGTATTTT. This gives the protein CSVEPGGGRSTDTQYF.